This T cell receptor beta chain was captured in a study of identical twins. Study-level points and caveats: There were fewer insertions in abundant cord blood beta clonotypes, but memory repertoires showed no such pattern. Cross-sectional statistics underpinned the conclusions; the same donors were not followed.

In this sample, this clonotype turned up a few times. Its antigen is unknown. Unmatched junction bases numbered 5, after V lost 1 base and J lost 7 bases. This CDR3 is built from 16 residues. CDR1 is LGHDT and CDR2 is YNNKEL in the germline V gene (reference sequence). With template switching, a universal primer site was added, and the cDNA carried unique molecular identifiers. TCRdb re-called the 5' RACE reads through MiXCR, storing one row per CDR3 protein. The sample has 200,000 to 250,000 distinct CDR3 sequences, about 12% seen once; the top ten hold approximately 4%. The sample was also linked to a second study, of yellow fever vaccine responses in identical twins. That paper adds: Twins' vaccine T cell response reportedly seemed partly convergent, partly personalized.

The sequence derives from a woman aged 18-29 years in good health. J is TRBJ1-4 and V is TRBV3-1; 11 nucleotides line up with TRBD1. The sequenced sample was memory (CD45RO+) T cells sorted from blood. In nucleotides, the CDR3 is TGTGCCAGCAGCCAAGTCGTCGGGACAGGGGGTGAAAAACTGTTTTTT. Its translation is CASSQVVGTGGEKLFF.